This TCR beta chain was sequenced for a study of shared clonotypes between healthy human individuals. In the study overall: Each donor's CD8 memory used one plate, CD8 naive two, each CD4 subset three.

This table comes from immunoSEQ multiplex PCR, and its TCRdb copy is limited to in-frame clones, with some not included. Of about 1 million clones listed, around four fifths are singletons. General study findings and limits: Memory subsets had estimated richness that was generally smaller than that of naive subsets.

Division of CD4+ cells produced a CD45RA+ naive subset and a CD45RA-negative memory subset. Details on this clone: Its specificity is unknown.

Germline assignment: CDR1 SGHDT and CDR2 YYEEEE. This CDR3 has 13 residues. Trimming removed 2 bases at V and 0 bases at J, with 6 bases between. The V and J genes are TRBV5-6 and TRBJ2-7; D is undetermined. The sample consisted of memory CD4+ T cells sorted from blood. Described subset: CD45RA-negative fraction. The source of this sequence is a man younger than 35 in good health. The CDR3 DNA is TGTGCCAGCAGCTTAACTATCTCCTACGAGCAGTACTTC. Its translation: CASSLTISYEQYF.